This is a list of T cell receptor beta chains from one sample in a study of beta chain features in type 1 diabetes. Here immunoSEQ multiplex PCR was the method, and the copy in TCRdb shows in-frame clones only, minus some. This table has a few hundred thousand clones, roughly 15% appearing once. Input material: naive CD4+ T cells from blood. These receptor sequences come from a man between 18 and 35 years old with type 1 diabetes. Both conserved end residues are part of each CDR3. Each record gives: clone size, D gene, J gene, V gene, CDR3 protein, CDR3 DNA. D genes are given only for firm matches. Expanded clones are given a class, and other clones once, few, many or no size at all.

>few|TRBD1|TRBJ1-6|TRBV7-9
CASSLGTEGNSPLHF
TGTGCCAGCAGCCTTGGGACAGAAGGAAATTCACCCCTCCACTTT
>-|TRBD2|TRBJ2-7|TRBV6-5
CASSPTWTSGYEQYF
TGTGCCAGCAGTCCCACCTGGACTAGCGGATACGAGCAGTACTTC
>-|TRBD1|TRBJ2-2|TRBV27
CASSVRQGYLFF
TGTGCCAGCAGTGTCAGACAGGGTTATCTGTTTTTT
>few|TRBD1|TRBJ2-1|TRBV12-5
CASGTGTGAYNEQFF
TGTGCTAGTGGCACCGGGACAGGGGCCTACAATGAGCAGTTCTTC
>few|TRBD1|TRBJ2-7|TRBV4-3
CASSQEPGGYSEQYF
TGCGCCAGCAGCCAAGAACCAGGGGGCTATAGCGAGCAGTACTTC
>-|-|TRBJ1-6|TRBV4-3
CASSLDRRSYNSPLHF
TGCGCCAGCAGCCTGGACAGACGATCCTATAATTCACCCCTCCACTTT
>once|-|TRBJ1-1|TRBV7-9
CASSPVQGWEAFF
TGTGCCAGCAGCCCGGTACAGGGCTGGGAAGCTTTCTTT
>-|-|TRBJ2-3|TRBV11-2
CASSPARGWTDTQYF
TGTGCCAGCAGCCCCGCGAGGGGGTGGACAGATACGCAGTATTTT
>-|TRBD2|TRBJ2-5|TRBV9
CASTRGGGPRTETQYF
TGTGCCAGCACTCGGGGCGGGGGGCCTAGGACAGAGACCCAGTACTTC
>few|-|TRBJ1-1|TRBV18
CASSPWASDDMNTEAFF
TGTGCCAGCTCACCCTGGGCGTCCGACGATATGAACACTGAAGCTTTCTTT
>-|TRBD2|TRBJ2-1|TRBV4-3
CASSRGLAGGSEQFF
TGCGCCAGCAGCCGCGGACTAGCGGGGGGGAGTGAGCAGTTCTTC
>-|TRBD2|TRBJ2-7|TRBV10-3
CATTHRLAGPSSYEQYF
TGTGCCACCACACACCGCCTAGCGGGTCCCTCCTCCTACGAGCAGTACTTC
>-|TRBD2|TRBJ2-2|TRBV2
CASSLEAGGLAGELFF
TGTGCCAGCAGCCTTGAAGCGGGAGGGCTGGCCGGGGAGCTGTTTTTT
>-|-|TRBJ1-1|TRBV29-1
CSVERLAQNTEAFF
TGCAGCGTTGAAAGACTGGCGCAGAACACTGAAGCTTTCTTT
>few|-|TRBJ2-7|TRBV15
CATSRESGEQYF
TGTGCCACCAGCAGAGAATCCGGCGAGCAGTACTTC
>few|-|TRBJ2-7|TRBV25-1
CASSELGGGTYEQYF
TGTGCCAGCAGTGAATTGGGAGGGGGGACCTACGAGCAGTACTTC
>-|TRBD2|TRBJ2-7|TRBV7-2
CASSLDPGGFLEYF
TGTGCCAGCAGCTTAGACCCGGGAGGATTCTTGGAGTACTTC
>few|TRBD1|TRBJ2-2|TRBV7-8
CASSLGGQALAGELFF
TGTGCCAGCAGCTTAGGAGGACAGGCGCTGGCCGGGGAGCTGTTTTTT
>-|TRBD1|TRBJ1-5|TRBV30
CAWETGWGNQPQHF
TGTGCCTGGGAGACAGGGTGGGGCAATCAGCCCCAGCATTTT
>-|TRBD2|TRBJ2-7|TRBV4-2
CASSQVSNGGRPEQYF
TGTGCCAGCAGCCAAGTTTCGAACGGCGGGAGGCCCGAGCAGTACTTC
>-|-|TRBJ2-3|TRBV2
CASSERTDTQYF
TGTGCCAGCAGTGAGCGTACAGATACGCAGTATTTT
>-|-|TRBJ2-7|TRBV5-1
CASSAGTPYEQYF
TGCGCCAGCAGCGCCGGGACACCCTACGAGCAGTACTTC
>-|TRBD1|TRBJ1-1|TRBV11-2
CASSSGTGKIMNTEAFF
TGTGCCAGCAGCTCGGGGACAGGCAAAATCATGAACACTGAAGCTTTCTTT
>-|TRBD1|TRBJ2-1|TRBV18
CASSPRDSQYNEQFF
TGTGCCAGCTCACCGAGGGACAGTCAATACAATGAGCAGTTCTTC
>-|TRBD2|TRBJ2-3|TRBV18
CASSPGTSGAEDTQYF
TGTGCCAGCTCACCCGGGACTAGCGGGGCAGAAGATACGCAGTATTTT
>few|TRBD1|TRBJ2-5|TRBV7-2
CASSSRTGGIGGRPTQYF
TGTGCCAGCAGCTCCAGGACAGGGGGCATCGGGGGTCGTCCGACCCAGTACTTC
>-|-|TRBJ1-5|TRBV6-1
CASSDEGLKQPQHF
TGTGCCAGCAGTGATGAGGGTTTAAAACAGCCCCAGCATTTT
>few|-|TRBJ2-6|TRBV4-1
CASSQLGSGANVLTF
TGCGCCAGCAGCCAATTAGGGAGTGGGGCCAACGTCCTGACTTTC
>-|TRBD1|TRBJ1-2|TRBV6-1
CASSVSTGTGGLDYGYTF
TGTGCCAGCAGTGTATCGACCGGGACAGGGGGCTTGGACTATGGCTACACCTTC
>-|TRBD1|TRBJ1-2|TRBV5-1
CASSLGGTGHGYTF
TGCGCCAGCAGCTTGGGGGGGACAGGTCATGGCTACACCTTC
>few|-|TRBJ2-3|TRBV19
CASRSPGFVPDTQYF
TGTGCCAGTAGATCGCCGGGGTTTGTCCCAGATACGCAGTATTTT
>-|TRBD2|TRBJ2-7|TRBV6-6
CASSYVAGGSYEQYF
TGTGCCAGCAGTTACGTAGCGGGGGGCTCCTACGAGCAGTACTTC
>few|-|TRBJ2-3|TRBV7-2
CASSLGRPSTDTQYF
TGTGCCAGCAGCTTAGGGAGACCTAGCACAGATACGCAGTATTTT
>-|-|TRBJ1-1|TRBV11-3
CASSLSHTTEAFF
TGTGCCAGCAGCTTATCGCACACCACTGAAGCTTTCTTT
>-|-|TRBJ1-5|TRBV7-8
CASSLEGRGSGQPQHF
TGTGCCAGCAGCTTAGAGGGTCGGGGGTCGGGTCAGCCCCAGCATTTT
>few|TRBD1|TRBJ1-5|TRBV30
CAWSQTGGIQPQHF
TGTGCCTGGAGTCAAACAGGGGGGATTCAGCCCCAGCATTTT
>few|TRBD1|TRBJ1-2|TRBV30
CAWSRDRGRGYGYTF
TGTGCCTGGAGTAGGGACAGGGGCCGCGGCTATGGCTACACCTTC
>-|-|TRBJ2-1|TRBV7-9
CASAWAGTYNEQFF
TGTGCCAGCGCCTGGGCGGGGACCTACAATGAGCAGTTCTTC
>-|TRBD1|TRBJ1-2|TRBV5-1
CASSSDRTGVGGYTF
TGCGCCAGCAGCTCGGACCGTACAGGGGTCGGTGGCTACACCTTC
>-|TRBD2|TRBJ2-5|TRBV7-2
CASRSGGNQETQYF
TGTGCCAGCCGAAGCGGGGGGAACCAAGAGACCCAGTACTTC
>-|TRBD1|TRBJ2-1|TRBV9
CASSVALGTGIYNEQFF
TGTGCCAGCAGCGTAGCTCTCGGGACAGGGATATACAATGAGCAGTTCTTC
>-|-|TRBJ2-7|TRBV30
CAWSVRGSRSYEQYF
TGTGCCTGGAGTGTACGTGGGAGCAGATCCTACGAGCAGTACTTC
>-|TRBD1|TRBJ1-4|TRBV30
CAWSARQGNNEKLFF
TGTGCCTGGAGTGCTCGACAGGGGAATAATGAAAAACTGTTTTTT
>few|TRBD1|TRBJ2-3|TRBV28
CAISPGQGATDTQYF
TGTGCCATATCCCCAGGACAGGGGGCCACAGATACGCAGTATTTT
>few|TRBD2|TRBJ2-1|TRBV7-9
CASSLPPRTSGGDNEQFF
TGTGCCAGCAGCTTACCCCCACGGACTAGCGGGGGGGACAATGAGCAGTTCTTC
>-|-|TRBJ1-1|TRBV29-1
CSVGGGNTEAFF
TGCAGCGTTGGGGGAGGCAACACTGAAGCTTTCTTT
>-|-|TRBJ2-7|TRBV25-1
CASSASEAYEQYF
TGTGCCAGCAGTGCCTCCGAGGCCTACGAGCAGTACTTC
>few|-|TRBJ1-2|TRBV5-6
CASRPAGREGYTF
TGTGCCAGCAGACCCGCAGGGCGGGAAGGCTACACCTTC
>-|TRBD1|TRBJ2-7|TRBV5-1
CASNSGTGTYEQYF
TGCGCCAGCAACTCCGGGACAGGGACCTACGAGCAGTACTTC
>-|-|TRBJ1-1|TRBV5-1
CASSLARALGAFF
TGCGCCAGCAGCTTGGCCCGAGCCCTTGGAGCTTTCTTT
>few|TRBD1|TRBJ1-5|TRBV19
CASSILRGQGNQPQHF
TGTGCCAGTAGTATCTTGAGGGGGCAAGGCAATCAGCCCCAGCATTTT
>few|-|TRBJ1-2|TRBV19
CASQGYGYTF
TGTGCCAGTCAGGGATATGGCTACACCTTC